These T cell receptor beta chains were read from a single sample in a study of tumor-infiltrating lymphocytes in localized non-small cell lung cancer. TCRdb's table, derived via immunoSEQ multiplex PCR, lists solely in-frame clones and lacks some. In the table there are 13,000 to 15,000 clones, around 70% of which are singletons. The material sequenced was uninvolved lung tissue not adjacent to the tumor. The receptors come from a human donor with non-small cell lung cancer. Each CDR3 is given with its conserved first and last residue. The D gene is left open where the match is weak. Clone size is given for some rows only: seen once, a few or many times, or a class if the clone is expanded.

cdr3_aa: CAWSGRLGQPQHF; cdr3_nt: TGTGCCTGGAGTGGCAGGCTCGGTCAGCCCCAGCATTTT; cdr3_length: 13; d_call: .; v_call: TRBV30; clone_size: once; j_call: TRBJ1-5
cdr3_aa: CASSSGQLGLATQYF; cdr3_nt: TGTGCCAGCAGCTCGGGACAGCTAGGCTTAGCGACCCAGTACTTC; cdr3_length: 15; d_call: TRBD1; v_call: TRBV5-5; clone_size: few; j_call: TRBJ2-5
cdr3_aa: CASSASGATRYNSPLHF; cdr3_nt: TGTGCCAGCAGCGCTAGTGGGGCAACTAGATATAATTCACCCCTCCACTTT; cdr3_length: 17; d_call: .; v_call: TRBV9; clone_size: .; j_call: TRBJ1-6
cdr3_aa: CASGSNYGYTF; cdr3_nt: TGTGCCAGCGGATCGAACTATGGCTACACCTTC; cdr3_length: 11; d_call: .; v_call: TRBV28; clone_size: .; j_call: TRBJ1-2
cdr3_aa: CASSLMRPGTGQPQHF; cdr3_nt: TGTGCCAGCAGCTTAATGCGGCCAGGGACCGGCCAGCCCCAGCATTTT; cdr3_length: 16; d_call: .; v_call: TRBV7-2; clone_size: few; j_call: TRBJ1-5
cdr3_aa: CASRGQSTGELFF; cdr3_nt: TGTGCCAGTAGAGGACAGAGTACCGGGGAGCTGTTTTTT; cdr3_length: 13; d_call: .; v_call: TRBV19; clone_size: .; j_call: TRBJ2-2
cdr3_aa: CASSFGRNTGELFF; cdr3_nt: TGTGCCAGCAGCTTCGGGAGGAACACCGGGGAGCTGTTTTTT; cdr3_length: 14; d_call: .; v_call: TRBV7-3; clone_size: .; j_call: TRBJ2-2
cdr3_aa: CAWNLGNSGRKQYF; cdr3_nt: TGTGCCTGGAACCTCGGGAACAGCGGAAGAAAGCAGTACTTC; cdr3_length: 14; d_call: .; v_call: TRBV30; clone_size: few; j_call: TRBJ2-7
cdr3_aa: CASSLDTFRPQHF; cdr3_nt: TGTGCCAGCAGCCTGGACACCTTTAGGCCCCAGCATTTT; cdr3_length: 13; d_call: .; v_call: TRBV5-5; clone_size: .; j_call: TRBJ1-5
cdr3_aa: CASSDRASTDTQYF; cdr3_nt: TGTGCCAGTTCTGACAGGGCCTCCACAGATACGCAGTATTTT; cdr3_length: 14; d_call: TRBD1; v_call: TRBV19; clone_size: .; j_call: TRBJ2-3
cdr3_aa: CASSLGGGSGYSYEQYF; cdr3_nt: TGTGCCAGCAGCTTAGGGGGGGGATCAGGGTATTCCTACGAGCAGTACTTC; cdr3_length: 17; d_call: TRBD2; v_call: TRBV7-6; clone_size: .; j_call: TRBJ2-7
cdr3_aa: CASSNQGAGNTIYF; cdr3_nt: TGTGCCAGCAGTAACCAGGGGGCGGGAAACACCATATATTTT; cdr3_length: 14; d_call: TRBD1; v_call: TRBV25-1; clone_size: .; j_call: TRBJ1-3
cdr3_aa: CASSGAPSSYNEQFF; cdr3_nt: TGTGCCAGCTCAGGCGCTCCAAGCTCCTACAATGAGCAGTTCTTC; cdr3_length: 15; d_call: .; v_call: TRBV7-3; clone_size: few; j_call: TRBJ2-1
cdr3_aa: CASSARTGTDTQYF; cdr3_nt: TGCGCCAGCAGCGCCCGGACTGGCACAGATACGCAGTATTTT; cdr3_length: 14; d_call: .; v_call: TRBV5-1; clone_size: few; j_call: TRBJ2-3
cdr3_aa: CASSRNLADYEQYF; cdr3_nt: TGTGCCAGCAGCCGTAATCTAGCAGACTACGAGCAGTACTTC; cdr3_length: 14; d_call: .; v_call: TRBV14; clone_size: few; j_call: TRBJ2-7
cdr3_aa: CASSYSGVSPLHF; cdr3_nt: TGTGCCAGCAGTTACTCAGGGGTTTCACCCCTCCACTTT; cdr3_length: 13; d_call: .; v_call: TRBV6-5; clone_size: .; j_call: TRBJ1-6
cdr3_aa: CASSLVGVGKSGANVLTF; cdr3_nt: TGTGCCAGCAGCTTAGTTGGTGTGGGAAAGTCTGGGGCCAACGTCCTGACTTTC; cdr3_length: 18; d_call: .; v_call: TRBV7-9; clone_size: once; j_call: TRBJ2-6